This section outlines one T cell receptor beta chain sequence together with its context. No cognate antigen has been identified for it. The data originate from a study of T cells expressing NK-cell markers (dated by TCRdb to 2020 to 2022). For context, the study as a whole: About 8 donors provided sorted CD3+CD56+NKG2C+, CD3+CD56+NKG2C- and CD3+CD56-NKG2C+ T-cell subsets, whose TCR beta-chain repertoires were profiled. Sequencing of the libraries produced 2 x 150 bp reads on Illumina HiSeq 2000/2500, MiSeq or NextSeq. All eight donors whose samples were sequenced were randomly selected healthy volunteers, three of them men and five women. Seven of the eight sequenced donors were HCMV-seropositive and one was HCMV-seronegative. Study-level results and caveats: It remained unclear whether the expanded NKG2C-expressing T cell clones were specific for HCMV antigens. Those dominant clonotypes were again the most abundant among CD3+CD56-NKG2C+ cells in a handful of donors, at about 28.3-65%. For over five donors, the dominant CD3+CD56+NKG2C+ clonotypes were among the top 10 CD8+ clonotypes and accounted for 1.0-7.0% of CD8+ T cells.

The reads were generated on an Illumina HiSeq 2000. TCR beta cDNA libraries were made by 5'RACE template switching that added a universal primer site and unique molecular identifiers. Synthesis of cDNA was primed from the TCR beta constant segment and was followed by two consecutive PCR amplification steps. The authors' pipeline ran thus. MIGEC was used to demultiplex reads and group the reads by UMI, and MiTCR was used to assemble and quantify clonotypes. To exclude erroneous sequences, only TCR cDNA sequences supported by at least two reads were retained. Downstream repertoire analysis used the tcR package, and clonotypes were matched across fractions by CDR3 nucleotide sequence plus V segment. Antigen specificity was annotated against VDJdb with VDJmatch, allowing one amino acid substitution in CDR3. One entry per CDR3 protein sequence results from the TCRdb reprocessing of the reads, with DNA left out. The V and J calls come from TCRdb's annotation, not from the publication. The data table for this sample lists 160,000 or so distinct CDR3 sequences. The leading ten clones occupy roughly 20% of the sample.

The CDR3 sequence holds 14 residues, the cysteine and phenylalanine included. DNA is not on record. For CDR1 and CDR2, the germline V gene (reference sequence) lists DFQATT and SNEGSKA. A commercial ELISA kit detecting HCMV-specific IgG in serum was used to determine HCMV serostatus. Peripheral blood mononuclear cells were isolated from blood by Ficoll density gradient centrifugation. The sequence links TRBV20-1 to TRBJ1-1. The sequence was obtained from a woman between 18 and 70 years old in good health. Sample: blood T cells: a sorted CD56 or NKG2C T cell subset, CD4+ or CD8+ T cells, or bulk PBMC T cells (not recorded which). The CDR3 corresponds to CSARVGGGSTEAFF.